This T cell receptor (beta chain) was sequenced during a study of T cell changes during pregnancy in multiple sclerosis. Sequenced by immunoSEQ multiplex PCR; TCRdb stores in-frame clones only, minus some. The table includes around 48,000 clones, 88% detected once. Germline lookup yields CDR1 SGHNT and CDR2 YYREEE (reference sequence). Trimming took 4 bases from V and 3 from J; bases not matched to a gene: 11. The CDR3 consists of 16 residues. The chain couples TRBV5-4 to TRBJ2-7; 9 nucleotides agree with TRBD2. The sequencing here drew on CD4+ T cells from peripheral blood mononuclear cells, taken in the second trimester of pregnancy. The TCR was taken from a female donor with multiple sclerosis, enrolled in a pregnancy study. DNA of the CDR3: TGTGCCAGCAGCATTTTTAGCGGGAGCGTCCTCTACGAGCAGTACTTC. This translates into CASSIFSGSVLYEQYF.